This entry lists 10 T cell receptor beta chains sequenced from one sample in a study of memory CD4+ T cells and cytomegalovirus serostatus. Sequenced by immunoSEQ multiplex PCR; TCRdb stores in-frame clones only, minus some. The repertoire has about 59,000 clones, approximately 78% of them found once; the top ten carry 1% to 1.2%. Single viable CD3+CD4+CD8-CD45RO+ cells were sorted as the memory CD4+ T cells. The sequencing sample was made of memory CD4+ T cells from blood. These receptors originate from an adult in good health and CMV-seronegative.

This sequence joins TRBV18 and TRBJ2-1; no clear D. The V and J ends lost 6 bases and 0 bases respectively, with 12 bases between them. Germline assignment: CDR1 KGHSH and CDR2 LQKENI. The CDR3 is made up of 15 amino acids. The CDR3 DNA reads TGTGCCAGCTCCCCCGTGTCACGCTCCTACAATGAGCAGTTCTTC. Translating gives CASSPVSRSYNEQFF.

This clone was picked up a small number of times. The chain joins TRBV2 to TRBJ2-2; maybe TRBD2 (6 bases). Germline CDR1 reads SNHLY; CDR2 reads FYNNEI. Trimming removed 6 bases at V and 4 bases at J, with 9 bases between. The CDR3 totals 13 residues. CDR3 sequence (DNA): TGTGCCAGCAGACGGGGGTTCACCGGGGAGCTGTTTTTT. It specifies CASRRGFTGELFF.

The V call is TRBV18, the J call TRBJ2-2; 13 positions agree with TRBD2. Germline V gene data show CDR1 as KGHSH and CDR2 as LQKENI. The CDR3 runs 17 residues. V was pared by 6 bases and J by 4 bases, with 8 bases of the junction left unmatched. CDR3 region: CASSPGLAGVSTGELFF. As DNA, the CDR3 is TGTGCCAGCTCGCCCGGACTAGCGGGAGTGAGCACCGGGGAGCTGTTTTTT.

V usage is TRBV7-3 and J usage is TRBJ2-7; 8 nucleotides match TRBD1. V gave up 1 base and J gave up 6 bases; unmatched junction bases: 11. Germline V gene lookup returns CDR1 SGHTA and CDR2 FQGTGA. CDR3 length: 16 amino acids. The CDR3 protein is CASSLSSGQGALEQYF. The CDR3 DNA reads as TGTGCCAGCAGCTTAAGTTCGGGGCAGGGGGCCCTCGAGCAGTACTTC.

The rearrangement joins TRBV14 to TRBJ2-5, with a weak D call TRBD2 (5 bases). This CDR3 region has 12 residues. V lost 7 bases and J lost 7, with 13 bases in between. Germline V gene lookup returns CDR1 SGHDN and CDR2 FVKESK. This CDR3 is CASMGVPGTQYF. The DNA of the CDR3 is TGTGCCAGCATGGGAGTTCCGGGGACCCAGTACTTC.

This chain links TRBV5-4 with TRBJ2-3, with unresolved D. V gave up 0 bases and J gave up 0 bases, with 8 bases separating them. The germline gives CDR1 SGHNT, CDR2 YYREEE (reference sequence). The CDR3 totals 15 residues. The CDR3 region is CASSLDRRSTDTQYF. For the CDR3, the DNA is TGTGCCAGCAGCTTGGATCGTCGTAGCACAGATACGCAGTATTTT.

The V and J genes are TRBV28 and TRBJ1-2; 7 bases agree with TRBD1. J gave up 7 bases and V 3 bases, and 14 bases lay outside the gene matches. The CDR3 runs to 16 residues. Germline assignment: CDR1 MDHEN and CDR2 SYDVKM. The CDR3 reads CASSLTGQAIWGGYTF. The CDR3 DNA reads TGTGCCAGCAGTTTGACAGGGCAAGCTATCTGGGGTGGCTACACCTTC.

The rearrangement joins TRBV7-2 to TRBJ1-5; possible D gene TRBD1, 6 bases. CDR1 is SGHTA and CDR2 is FQGNSA in the germline V gene. V dropped 6 bases and J dropped 3 bases, with 9 bases sitting between them. The CDR3 has 13 residues. CDR3 in DNA: TGTGCCAGCAGTCGACAGGACAATCAGCCCCAGCATTTT. The encoded protein is CASSRQDNQPQHF.

The chain recombines TRBV19 with TRBJ2-7, with 7 bases fitting TRBD1. The CDR3 contains 15 residues. Germline V gene data show CDR1 as LNHDA and CDR2 as SQIVND (reference sequence). V lost 4 bases to trimming and J lost 0 bases; unmatched junction nucleotides: 6. In DNA form, the CDR3 reads TGTGCCAGTAGTAACCGGGACAGCAGCTCCTACGAGCAGTACTTC. Translation gives CASSNRDSSSYEQYF.

This sequence joins TRBV6-1 and TRBJ2-7; unclear D gene. The germline V gene encodes CDR1 MNHNS and CDR2 SASEGT. The CDR3 loop spans 13 amino acids. Trimming took 7 bases from V and 1 from J, leaving 11 bases between them. Here the CDR3 reads CASTEVLSYEQYF. CDR3 nucleotide sequence: TGTGCCAGCACGGAAGTCTTATCCTACGAGCAGTACTTC.